The 9 T cell receptor beta chains below all came from one sample that was sequenced in a study of shared clonotypes between healthy human individuals. Some clones are missing from TCRdb's copy, which holds only in-frame ones; the method was immunoSEQ multiplex PCR. The table has 2 million to 3 million clones, more than 85% seen once. Sequencing used naive CD4+ T cells from PBMCs. Described subset: CD45RA+ positively selected. The source of these receptors is a man aged 18 to 30 in good health. Some clones in this sample may be carry-over from other donors' samples.

This chain uses TRBV7-6 with TRBJ2-1; 7 bases match TRBD1. Trimming removed 4 bases from V and 6 bases from J; junction bases left unmatched: 18. Per the germline V gene, CDR1 is SGHVS and CDR2 is FNYEAQ. The CDR3 sequence is 18 residues long. The CDR3 coding sequence is TGTGCCAGCAGCTCCCAGACAGGGTCATGGTTGGTTTCCAATGAGCAGTTCTTC. It encodes CASSSQTGSWLVSNEQFF.

This chain uses TRBV7-3 with TRBJ2-3; 7 bases map to TRBD1. This CDR3 contains 15 residues. Germline V gives CDR1 SGHTA, CDR2 FQGTGA. V lost 0 bases to trimming and J lost 2 bases; unmatched junction nucleotides: 2. DNA of the CDR3: TGTGCCAGCAGCTTAACAGGGGGCCCCACAGATACGCAGTATTTT. It yields the protein CASSLTGGPTDTQYF. The full variable domain, completed using reference TRBV7-3 and TRBJ2-3, is GAGVSQTPSNKVTEKGKYVELRCDPISGHTALYWYRQSLGQGPEFLIYFQGTGAADDSGLPNDRFFAVRPEGSVSTLKIQRTERGDSAVYLCASSLTGGPTDTQYFGPGTRLTVL.

The chain employs TRBV28 and TRBJ1-2; weak D call: TRBD1 (6 bases). Germline V gene data show CDR1 as MDHEN and CDR2 as SYDVKM. This CDR3 spans 15 amino acids. V was clipped by 4 bases and J by 4 bases, with 16 bases between them. This CDR3 reads CASSSPYQGFYGYTF. The CDR3 DNA is TGTGCCAGCAGTTCTCCGTATCAGGGGTTCTATGGCTACACCTTC.

This chain joins TRBV5-4 and TRBJ2-3, with 8 bases lining up with TRBD2. Trimming cost V 3 bases and J 2 bases; bases outside gene matches: 11. The CDR3 length is 17 residues. CDR1 is SGHNT, CDR2 YYREEE, per germline (reference sequence). CDR3 in amino acids: CASSSGPRLAHTDTQYF. The CDR3 bases are TGTGCCAGCAGCTCCGGACCTAGACTAGCGCACACAGATACGCAGTATTTT.

This rearrangement joins TRBV6-6 to TRBJ2-1; 13 nucleotides agree with TRBD2. V lost 5 bases, J lost 6 bases, and 4 bases stayed unmatched. The CDR3 contains 15 residues. The germline gives CDR1 MNHNY, CDR2 SVGAGI (reference sequence). CDR3 in amino acids: CASSVTSGRVNEQFF. CDR3 sequence (DNA): TGTGCCAGCAGTGTCACTAGCGGGAGGGTCAATGAGCAGTTCTTC.

The rearrangement joins TRBV11-3 to TRBJ1-1, with unresolved D. This CDR3 is 13 amino acids long. Germline V gene sequence: CDR1 SGHNT, CDR2 YENEEA. V dropped 5 bases and J dropped 1 base, with 8 bases sitting between them. DNA for the CDR3: TGTGCCAGCAGCCAAACAACGAACACTGAAGCTTTCTTT. Its protein product is CASSQTTNTEAFF.

V usage is TRBV7-9 and J usage is TRBJ2-7; TRBD1 agrees at 9 bases. In germline, CDR1 is SEHNR, CDR2 FQNEAQ (reference sequence). The CDR3 consists of 13 residues. J lost 2 bases, V lost 5 bases, and 1 base had no gene match. CDR3 sequence reads: CASSRTGAYEQYF. The CDR3 DNA follows: TGTGCCAGCAGCCGGACAGGGGCCTACGAGCAGTACTTC.

The rearrangement uses TRBV7-3 and TRBJ2-3; unclear D gene. The V gene's germline CDR1 is SGHTA and CDR2 FQGTGA. V shed 10 bases and J shed 0 bases, with 8 bases lying between them. The CDR3 sequence is 12 residues long. CDR3 protein: CANKSSTDTQYF. The CDR3 nucleotides are TGTGCCAACAAATCAAGCACAGATACGCAGTATTTT.

The V and J genes are TRBV28 and TRBJ1-1; D gene unclear. Trimming took 6 bases from V and 4 from J, leaving 15 bases between them. There are 14 residues in the CDR3. Germline CDR1 is MDHEN and CDR2 is SYDVKM. CDR3 in amino acids: CASSPTGRSTEAFF. CDR3 bases: TGTGCCAGCAGCCCCACGGGGAGGTCCACTGAAGCTTTCTTT.